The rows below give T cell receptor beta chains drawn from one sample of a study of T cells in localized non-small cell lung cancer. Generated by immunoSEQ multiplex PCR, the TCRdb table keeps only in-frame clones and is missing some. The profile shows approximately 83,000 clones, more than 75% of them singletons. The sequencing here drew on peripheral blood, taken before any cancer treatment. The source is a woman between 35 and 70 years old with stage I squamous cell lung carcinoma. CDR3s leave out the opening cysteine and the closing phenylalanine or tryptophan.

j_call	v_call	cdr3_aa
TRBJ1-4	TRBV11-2	ASSFGFTRPNEKLF
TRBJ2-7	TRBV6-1	ASSGTVAYEQY
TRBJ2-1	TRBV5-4	ASSLAGLAGGSSSYNEQF
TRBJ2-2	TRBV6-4	ASSDARGANTGELF
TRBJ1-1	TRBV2	ASRGTPNTEAF
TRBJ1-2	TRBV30	AWWRAFYGYT
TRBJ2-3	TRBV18	ASSPDRGSDTQY
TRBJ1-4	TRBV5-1	ASSLGTGEKLF
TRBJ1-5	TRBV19	ASSLNRGYGQPQH
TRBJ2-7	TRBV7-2	ASSLLGPGSSYEQY
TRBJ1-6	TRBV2	ASRGQGRNSPLH